The entry that follows covers one TCR beta chain sequence. Its antigen is not identified. This record belongs to a study of T cell repertoires in cytomegalovirus infection. At the level of the study: The public TCR beta signatures pointed to both CMV infection and matching HLA type.

TCRdb reprocessed the reads with MiXCR, giving one entry per CDR3 protein. The sample includes 150,000 to 200,000 distinct CDR3 sequences, approximately 28% of them seen just once. Study-level findings and limits: Carriage of CMV together with the relevant HLA was identifiable through cumulative public TCR beta family frequency. Dominating the ex vivo response were HLA-C-restricted CMV-specific TCR beta clonotypes.

Sequencing was performed on PBMCs. This receptor was taken from a human donor in good health (CMV status not recorded). Some clones in this sample may be carry-over from other donors' samples.

The CDR3 here is CASSSSLKDLELDTQYF. DNA of the CDR3: TGTGCCAGCAGCTCCTCCCTGAAGGACCTCGAATTAGATACGCAGTATTTT. The chain has TRBV11-2 and TRBJ2-3; no clear D gene. Deletions cut 4 bases from V and 5 bases from J, with 22 bases between. The CDR3 is 17 residues long. The germline gives CDR1 SGHAT, CDR2 FQNNGV.